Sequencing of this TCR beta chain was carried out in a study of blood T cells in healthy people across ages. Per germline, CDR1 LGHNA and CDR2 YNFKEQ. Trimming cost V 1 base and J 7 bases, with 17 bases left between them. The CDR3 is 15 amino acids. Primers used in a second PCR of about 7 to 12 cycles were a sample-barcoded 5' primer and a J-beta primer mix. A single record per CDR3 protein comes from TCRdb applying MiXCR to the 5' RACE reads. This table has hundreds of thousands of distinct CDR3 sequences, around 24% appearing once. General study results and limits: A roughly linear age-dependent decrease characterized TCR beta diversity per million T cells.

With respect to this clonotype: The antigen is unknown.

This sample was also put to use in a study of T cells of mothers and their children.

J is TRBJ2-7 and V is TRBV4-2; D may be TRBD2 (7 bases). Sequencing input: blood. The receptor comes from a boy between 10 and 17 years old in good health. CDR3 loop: CASSQAFAGAREQYF. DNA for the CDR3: TGTGCCAGCAGCCAAGCATTCGCGGGGGCGCGGGAGCAGTACTTC.